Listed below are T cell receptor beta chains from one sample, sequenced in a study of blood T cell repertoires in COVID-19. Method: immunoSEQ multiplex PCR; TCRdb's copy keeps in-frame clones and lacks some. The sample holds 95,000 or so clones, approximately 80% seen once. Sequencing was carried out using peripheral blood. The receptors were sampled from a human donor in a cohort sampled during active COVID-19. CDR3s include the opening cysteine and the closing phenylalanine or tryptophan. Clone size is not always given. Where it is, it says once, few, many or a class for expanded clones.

CDR3 protein: CASSQRRGRAAETQYF
V gene: TRBV3-1/TRBV3-2
clone size: NA
J gene: TRBJ2-5

CDR3 protein: CASSVQGPLNTEAFF
V gene: TRBV7-8
clone size: few
J gene: TRBJ1-1

CDR3 protein: CASSHVTEAFF
V gene: TRBV3-1/TRBV3-2
clone size: NA
J gene: TRBJ1-1

CDR3 protein: CSVEGTGGDYGYTF
V gene: TRBV29-1
clone size: NA
J gene: TRBJ1-2

CDR3 protein: CASSSRTGDEQFF
V gene: TRBV19
clone size: NA
J gene: TRBJ2-1

CDR3 protein: CASSLSRGRGSNTGELFF
V gene: TRBV5-4
clone size: NA
J gene: TRBJ2-2

CDR3 protein: CASRRGTEQYF
V gene: TRBV5-1
clone size: NA
J gene: TRBJ2-7

CDR3 protein: CASSQYRVHGYTF
V gene: TRBV27
clone size: NA
J gene: TRBJ1-2

CDR3 protein: CASSSGTEAFF
V gene: TRBV12-3/TRBV12-4
clone size: few
J gene: TRBJ1-1

CDR3 protein: CASSTAGTEAFF
V gene: TRBV2
clone size: once
J gene: TRBJ1-1

CDR3 protein: CASSITINEQFF
V gene: TRBV10-1
clone size: NA
J gene: TRBJ2-1

CDR3 protein: CASSMDSPNTGELFF
V gene: TRBV7-9
clone size: NA
J gene: TRBJ2-2

CDR3 protein: CAISLDREQYF
V gene: TRBV10-3
clone size: NA
J gene: TRBJ2-7

CDR3 protein: CASSSQTGGKETQYF
V gene: TRBV7-6
clone size: NA
J gene: TRBJ2-5

CDR3 protein: CATFPPGQGFSTEAFF
V gene: TRBV14
clone size: NA
J gene: TRBJ1-1

CDR3 protein: CASSPYRGLEETQYF
V gene: TRBV3-1/TRBV3-2
clone size: NA
J gene: TRBJ2-5